This T cell receptor beta chain was identified during a study of cytomegalovirus exposure and HLA in healthy donors. Study-level results: The study flagged around 150 TCR beta chains as cytomegalovirus-associated. An ancestry cluster, one associated with Asian ancestry, reportedly showed fewer N-insertions than the 666-donor mean in a later analysis. Roughly uniform sequencing depth across donors was assumed, possibly incorrectly.

Researchers ran the PCR with 60 Vbeta and 13 Jbeta primers. This table comes from immunoSEQ multiplex PCR, and its TCRdb copy is limited to in-frame clones, with some not included. The sample includes 150,000 to 200,000 clones, around 79% of them seen just once. Concerning this clone itself: Its antigen is still unknown.

Germline V gene data show CDR1 as SGDLS and CDR2 as YYNGEE. Trimming removed 3 bases from V and 6 bases from J; junction bases left unmatched: 12. CDR3 length equals 16 residues. The receptor was derived from a woman between 45 and 65 years old in good health and CMV-seropositive. The chain carries TRBV9 and TRBJ2-3; 8 bases fit TRBD1. The material sequenced was PBMCs. This CDR3 is CASSAEGQGVADTQYF. CDR3 DNA sequence: TGTGCCAGCAGCGCAGAAGGACAGGGAGTTGCGGATACGCAGTATTTT.